Following are 8 T cell receptor beta chains from one sample sequenced in a study of Ad26.COV2.S vaccination and SARS-CoV-2 variants. Treatment reported: some 20 received Ad26.COV2.S at low or high dose, single or two shots; five or six received placebo; per-sample allocation not given. Collection of the samples took place on day 63 after the first injection of vaccine or placebo. Sequenced by immunoSEQ multiplex PCR; TCRdb stores in-frame clones only, minus some. The table records hundreds of thousands of clones, roughly 90% of them present only once. This specimen consisted of peripheral blood, obtained in a trial of Ad26.COV2.S vaccine versus placebo. The origin of the receptors is a person aged 18-65 years who received the Ad26.COV2.S COVID-19 vaccine or a placebo.

The V call is TRBV11-2, the J call TRBJ1-2; D ambiguous. The germline V gene encodes CDR1 SGHAT and CDR2 FQNNGV. Trimming pared 5 bases from V and 3 bases from J, leaving 16 bases between. This CDR3 is built from 15 residues. CDR3 sequence reads: CASSRDLNGDYGYTF. The CDR3 region has the DNA TGTGCCAGCAGCAGAGACTTGAACGGGGACTATGGCTACACCTTC. The full variable domain, with the rest looked up from reference TRBV11-2 and TRBJ1-2, is EAGVAQSPRYKIIEKRQSVAFWCNPISGHATLYWYQQILGQGPKLLIQFQNNGVVDDSQLPKDRFSAERLKGVDSTLKIQPAKLEDSAVYLCASSRDLNGDYGYTFGSGTRLTVV.

The rearrangement joins TRBV5-5 to TRBJ1-1; possibly TRBD1 for D (6 bases). Trimming removed 0 bases from V and 2 bases from J, with 11 bases in between. This CDR3 is built from 15 residues. Germline CDR1 reads SGHKS; CDR2 reads YYEKEE (reference sequence). The CDR3 DNA reads as TGTGCCAGCAGCTTGGAGGCAGGGGACAACACTGAAGCTTTCTTT. It is translated as CASSLEAGDNTEAFF.

This clone was seen once. The V call is TRBV7-8, the J call TRBJ1-5; TRBD1 agrees at 8 bases. J was trimmed by 4 bases and V by 6 bases; bases with no gene match: 11. The CDR3 has 16 amino acids. Germline CDR1 reads SGHVS; CDR2 reads FQNEAQ. The CDR3 loop reads CASRLQGAHGNQPQHF. CDR3 nucleotides: TGTGCCAGCAGGCTCCAGGGGGCGCACGGGAATCAGCCCCAGCATTTT.

The CDR3 is CASSYSGRRVQYF. In nucleotides, the CDR3 is TGTGCCAGCAGCTATAGCGGGAGGCGGGTGCAGTACTTC. The chain joins TRBV5-6 to TRBJ2-7; 10 nucleotides align to TRBD2. With 3 bases clipped from V and 9 bases from J, the junction kept 6 bases outside the gene matches. The length of the CDR3 is 13 residues. The V gene's germline CDR1 is SGHDT and CDR2 YYEEEE.

The chain combines TRBV4-3 with TRBJ2-7; the match to TRBD1 covers 8 bases. Germline-derived CDR1 and CDR2 are LGHNA and YSLEER. The V and J ends lost 3 bases and 3 bases, in that order; junction bases with no gene match: 7. This CDR3 region has 15 residues. CDR3 DNA sequence: TGCGCCAGCAGCCACTCCGGGACAGGTGGCTACGAGCAGTACTTC. It encodes CASSHSGTGGYEQYF.

The rearrangement joins TRBV7-9 to TRBJ2-7, with 10 bases aligning to TRBD1. Germline V gene sequence: CDR1 SEHNR, CDR2 FQNEAQ (reference sequence). V lost 6 bases to trimming and J lost 0 bases; unmatched junction nucleotides: 5. The CDR3 is 15 residues long. CDR3 region: CASRDWTGGSYEQYF. The CDR3 bases are TGTGCCAGCAGAGACTGGACAGGGGGCTCCTACGAGCAGTACTTC.

This chain's CDR3 is CASSSQGAVSGANVLTF. The CDR3 nucleotides are TGCGCCAGCAGCTCACAGGGGGCTGTCTCTGGGGCCAACGTCCTGACTTTC. The rearrangement links TRBV5-1 to TRBJ2-6; 9 bases line up with TRBD1. Germline-derived CDR1 and CDR2 are SGHRS and YFSETQ. The CDR3 extends over 17 amino acids. Losses at the gene ends were 3 bases for V and 0 bases for J; bases not matched to a gene: 4.

V is TRBV12-5 and J is TRBJ2-3; D remains ambiguous. V lost 8 bases and J 2 bases, leaving 11 bases between the germline ends. The CDR3 has 13 amino acids. The germline V gene encodes CDR1 LGHNT and CDR2 FRNRAP. Here the CDR3 reads CASRSGNTDTQYF. The CDR3 DNA sequence: TGTGCTAGTCGATCCGGAAACACAGATACGCAGTATTTT. Filled out from reference TRBV12-5 and TRBJ2-3, the complete variable domain reads DARVTQTPRHKVTEMGQEVTMRCQPILGHNTVFWYRQTMMQGLELLAYFRNRAPLDDSGMPKDRFSAEMPDATLATLKIQPSEPRDSAVYFCASRSGNTDTQYFGPGTRLTVL.